Each of the 29 T cell receptor beta chains below was sequenced from the same sample in a study of cytomegalovirus exposure and HLA in healthy donors. Clones were sequenced by immunoSEQ multiplex PCR, and TCRdb holds only the in-frame ones, with some missing. The table records about 58,000 clones, 90% of them present only once. The specimen sequenced was PBMCs. Every receptor here comes from a man aged 18 to 30 in good health and CMV-seronegative.

V usage is TRBV6-5 and J usage is TRBJ1-5; 8 nucleotides match TRBD1. The CDR3 loop spans 14 amino acids. V dropped 8 bases and J dropped 1; count of bases not matched to a gene: 4. CDR1 and CDR2 from the germline V gene are MNHEY and SVGAGI. CDR3 nucleotide sequence: TGTGCCAGCCGGACAGGGCAGAGCAATCAGCCCCAGCATTTT. This encodes CASRTGQSNQPQHF.

CDR3 in amino acids: CASSRTGDSYEQYF. The CDR3 region has the DNA TGTGCCAGCAGTCGTACAGGGGACTCCTACGAGCAGTACTTC. The genes are TRBV27 and TRBJ2-7, with 7 bases identical to TRBD1. Trimming took 5 bases from V and 0 from J; bases not matched to a gene: 4. CDR1 and CDR2 (germline): MNHEY, SMNVEV (reference sequence). This CDR3 comprises 14 residues.

This clone was counted a few times. V is TRBV28 and J is TRBJ1-4, with TRBD1 as a possible D gene (6 bases). In germline, CDR1 is MDHEN, CDR2 SYDVKM. CDR3 length: 13 residues. V lost 2 bases to trimming and J lost 8 bases, with 9 bases between them. Here the CDR3 reads CASSLVQGEKLFF. CDR3 in DNA: TGTGCCAGCAGTTTAGTTCAGGGGGAAAAACTGTTTTTT.

This clone has just one count. The chain recombines TRBV7-2 with TRBJ2-1, with 11 nucleotides matching TRBD2. V dropped 1 base and J dropped 7; count of bases not matched to a gene: 6. Germline V lookup: CDR1 SGHTA, CDR2 FQGNSA. This CDR3 contains 16 residues. The CDR3 bases are TGTGCCAGCAGCTTAGATTTACTAGCGGGAGTAAATGAGCAGTTCTTC. This codes for CASSLDLLAGVNEQFF.

The chain employs TRBV28 and TRBJ1-4; 9 bases align to TRBD1. CDR1 is MDHEN and CDR2 is SYDVKM in the germline V gene. The V gene end was trimmed by 8 bases and the J gene end by 3 bases; junction bases not matched to a gene: 4. The CDR3 is 14 amino acids. DNA for the CDR3: TGTGCCAGCTCGACAGGGGGGTCTAATGAAAAACTGTTTTTT. Translation gives CASSTGGSNEKLFF. The full variable domain, with the rest looked up from reference TRBV28 and TRBJ1-4, is DVKVTQSSRYLVKRTGEKVFLECVQDMDHENMFWYRQDPGLGLRLIYFSYDVKMKEKGDIPEGYSVSREKKERFSLILESASTNQTSMYLCASSTGGSNEKLFFGSGTQLSVL.

The chain combines TRBV2 with TRBJ1-3; 7 bases match TRBD1. Per germline, CDR1 SNHLY and CDR2 FYNNEI. CDR3 length: 15 amino acids. The J segment lost 1 base and the V segment lost 6 bases, leaving 6 bases of the junction unmatched. The CDR3 here is CASSPPRGSGNTIYF. The CDR3 region has the DNA TGTGCCAGCAGCCCACCCAGGGGGTCTGGAAACACCATATATTTT.

The rearrangement uses TRBV7-6 and TRBJ2-2; tentative D call: TRBD2 (6 bases). This CDR3 contains 17 residues. V was shortened by 5 bases and J by 3 bases, with 19 bases between the two germline ends. Germline CDR1 and CDR2: SGHVS and FNYEAQ. In DNA, the CDR3 is TGTGCCAGCAGCCCCCTGACTAGTTACTTTGACACCGGGGAGCTGTTTTTT. It encodes CASSPLTSYFDTGELFF. Full variable domain (outside the CDR3, taken from reference TRBV7-6 and TRBJ2-2): GAGVSQSPRYKVTKRGQDVALRCDPISGHVSLYWYRQALGQGPEFLTYFNYEAQQDKSGLPNDRFSAERPEGSISTLTIQRTEQRDSAMYRCASSPLTSYFDTGELFFGEGSRLTVL.

The chain recombines TRBV4-1 with TRBJ2-7; maybe TRBD2 (5 bases). This CDR3 comprises 13 residues. The V end was cut by 3 bases, the J end by 0 bases, with 6 bases between. CDR1 is MGHRA, CDR2 YSYEKL, per germline. The CDR3 protein is CASSHGSSYEQYF. The CDR3, as DNA: TGCGCCAGCAGCCATGGGAGCTCCTACGAGCAGTACTTC.

CDR3 in DNA: TGTGCCAGCGGCGGACAGTCGAGGGCTGAAGCTTTCTTT. Amino acids: CASGGQSRAEAFF. V usage is TRBV7-9 and J usage is TRBJ1-1; maybe TRBD1 (6 bases). The germline V gene has CDR1 SEHNR and CDR2 FQNEAQ (reference sequence). V lost 8 bases and J 6 bases, leaving 16 bases between the germline ends. This CDR3 spans 13 amino acids.

The count of this clone is one. The rearrangement joins TRBV29-1 to TRBJ2-7; perhaps TRBD1 as D (6 bases). Trimming stripped 7 bases from V and 5 bases from J, with 18 bases between. Looked up from germline, CDR1 is SQVTM and CDR2 is ANQGSEA. The CDR3 is 13 residues long. CDR3 DNA sequence: TGCAGCGCTGCCGGGCAGGGGCGGCACGAGCAGTACTTC. Encoded protein: CSAAGQGRHEQYF.

The genes are TRBV6-5 and TRBJ2-1; D perhaps matches TRBD2 (5 bases). Germline values: CDR1 MNHEY, CDR2 SVGAGI. The CDR3 runs 15 residues. V was clipped by 2 bases and J by 3 bases, with 11 bases between them. The CDR3 region has the DNA TGTGCCAGCAGTTACCGTGACTATGGCTACAATGAGCAGTTCTTC. The encoded protein is CASSYRDYGYNEQFF.

The chain couples TRBV7-9 to TRBJ2-7; weak D call: TRBD2 (6 bases). V was cut by 5 bases and J by 1 base, with 18 bases left in between. The CDR3 totals 16 residues. Germline loops: CDR1 SEHNR, CDR2 FQNEAQ (reference sequence). The CDR3 region is CASSPPVSGPSYEQYF. The CDR3 DNA follows: TGTGCCAGCAGCCCCCCAGTGAGCGGGCCGTCCTACGAGCAGTACTTC.

The chain is built from TRBV5-6 and TRBJ2-7, with TRBD1 as a possible D gene (5 bases). CDR1 is SGHDT and CDR2 is YYEEEE in the germline V gene. The CDR3 is 16 residues long. The V end lost 3 bases, the J end lost 1 base, and 17 bases lay between the germline ends. The CDR3 loop reads CASSYKGHFPSYEQYF. CDR3 bases: TGTGCCAGCAGCTATAAAGGACACTTTCCTTCCTACGAGCAGTACTTC.

J is TRBJ2-7 and V is TRBV7-2, with D possibly matching TRBD2 (5 bases). The CDR3 is 15 residues long. V was shortened by 3 bases and J by 3 bases, with 15 bases between the two germline ends. The germline gives CDR1 SGHTA, CDR2 FQGNSA. In DNA form, the CDR3 reads TGTGCCAGCAGCTTCAAGAGGGCCCAAGGCTACGAGCAGTACTTC. It translates to CASSFKRAQGYEQYF.

The chain uses TRBV6-1 and TRBJ1-5; D ambiguous. Trimming removed 3 bases at V and 1 base at J, with 16 bases between. Germline assignment: CDR1 MNHNS and CDR2 SASEGT. The CDR3 covers 17 residues. The CDR3 nucleotides are TGTGCCAGCAGTGACGTCGAGGGTAGAGGAAGCAATCAGCCCCAGCATTTT. This encodes CASSDVEGRGSNQPQHF.

This rearrangement joins TRBV4-2 to TRBJ2-4; perhaps TRBD2 as D (5 bases). In germline, CDR1 is LGHNA, CDR2 YNFKEQ. V shed 4 bases and J shed 0 bases, with 16 bases lying between them. The CDR3 consists of 17 residues. CDR3 coding DNA: TGTGCCAGCAGCCGACTCTGGGTCGGGATAGCCAAAAACATTCAGTACTTC. Protein product: CASSRLWVGIAKNIQYF.

The gene calls are TRBV19 and TRBJ2-7; D is possibly TRBD2 (6 bases). Trimming took off 7 bases at V and 6 bases at J, with 10 bases between the two ends. Germline lookup yields CDR1 LNHDA and CDR2 SQIVND (reference sequence). There are 11 residues in the CDR3. The CDR3 sequence: CASTGGGEQYF. CDR3 nucleotides: TGTGCCAGTACCGGGGGTGGCGAGCAGTACTTC.

This clone was found once. CDR3 residues: CASSQLPTAFDNEQFF. CDR3 DNA sequence: TGTGCCAGCAGCCAATTACCAACAGCCTTTGACAATGAGCAGTTCTTC. The genes are TRBV14 and TRBJ2-1; D uncertain. The CDR3 length is 16 residues. Trimming cost V 2 bases and J 5 bases, with 16 bases left between them. Germline CDR1 and CDR2: SGHDN and FVKESK.

V is TRBV4-1 and J is TRBJ2-1; TRBD2 matches 9 bases. V dropped 1 base and J dropped 8; count of bases not matched to a gene: 6. The CDR3 has 15 residues. Germline CDR1 MGHRA, CDR2 YSYEKL. CDR3: CASSQVAGVRDEQFF. For the CDR3, the DNA is TGCGCCAGCAGCCAAGTAGCGGGAGTCAGGGATGAGCAGTTCTTC.

The chain combines TRBV5-1 with TRBJ2-7; 8 bases match TRBD1. V shed 3 bases, J shed 5 bases, and the junction held 7 bases outside the gene matches. In germline, CDR1 is SGHRS, CDR2 YFSETQ. The CDR3 has 14 residues. CDR3 bases: TGCGCCAGCAGCTCCTCGGGACAGGAGGACGAGCAGTACTTC. Protein: CASSSSGQEDEQYF.

V is TRBV5-6 and J is TRBJ2-7; 11 bases fit TRBD1. Germline trimming cut 3 bases from V and 4 bases from J; bases unmatched to any gene: 9. The germline V gene encodes CDR1 SGHDT and CDR2 YYEEEE. CDR3 length: 16 residues. The CDR3 region is CASSSAAGTGGYEQYF. As DNA, the CDR3 is TGTGCCAGCAGCTCGGCGGCCGGGACAGGGGGGTACGAGCAGTACTTC.

The chain has TRBV6-5 and TRBJ2-7, with TRBD2 matching 11 bases. J gave up 2 bases and V 5 bases, and 5 bases lay outside the gene matches. CDR3 length equals 15 residues. CDR1 and CDR2 (germline): MNHEY, SVGAGI. The CDR3 here is CASSRGLAEPYEQYF. The CDR3, as DNA: TGTGCCAGCAGTCGGGGACTAGCGGAGCCCTACGAGCAGTACTTC.

The rearrangement links TRBV27 to TRBJ2-7; TRBD1 matches 8 bases. The J segment lost 5 bases and the V segment lost 6 bases, leaving 6 bases of the junction unmatched. Germline V gene data show CDR1 as MNHEY and CDR2 as SMNVEV (reference sequence). The CDR3 length is 13 residues. Here the CDR3 DNA reads TGTGCCAGCAGAGACAGGGGCGTCCACGAGCAGTACTTC. This sequence encodes CASRDRGVHEQYF.

Note on this clone: The limits of the CDR3 on the DNA are not certain, so only TCRdb's listed CDR3 is given. The CDR3 sequence: CSVGPGTSGRKEFF. This chain links TRBV29-1 with TRBJ2-1; the table calls TRBD2, which could not be checked here. Germline CDR1 and CDR2: SQVTM and ANQGSEA. The CDR3 spans 14 amino acids, including both terminal residues.

The rearrangement links TRBV7-9 to TRBJ2-3; 7 positions agree with TRBD2. V shed 5 bases, J shed 2 bases, and the junction held 4 bases outside the gene matches. Germline V lookup: CDR1 SEHNR, CDR2 FQNEAQ (reference sequence). The CDR3 length is 14 residues. The CDR3 nucleotides are TGTGCCAGCAGCCCCGCGGGGGTCACAGATACGCAGTATTTT. Protein product: CASSPAGVTDTQYF.

The genes are TRBV4-2 and TRBJ2-7; TRBD2 aligns across 7 bases. This CDR3 is built from 14 residues. Germline-derived CDR1 and CDR2 are LGHNA and YNFKEQ. The V gene end was trimmed by 0 bases and the J gene end by 7 bases; junction bases not matched to a gene: 6. The CDR3 nucleotides read TGTGCCAGCAGCCAAGACGGGCTAGCGGATGAGCAGTACTTC. Amino acids: CASSQDGLADEQYF.

This clone was detected once. The rearrangement links TRBV7-2 to TRBJ2-1; the match to TRBD2 covers 8 bases. After removal of 2 bases from V and 0 bases from J, the junction contained 12 bases not matched to a gene. The CDR3 is made up of 19 amino acids. CDR1 and CDR2 from the germline V gene are SGHTA and FQGNSA. The CDR3 spells CASSLNPSGGRSSYNEQFF. The CDR3 coding sequence is TGTGCCAGCAGCTTAAACCCCTCGGGAGGGCGGAGCTCCTACAATGAGCAGTTCTTC.

The V and J genes are TRBV5-1 and TRBJ2-7, with D perhaps matching TRBD2 (5 bases). This CDR3 region has 14 residues. Germline values: CDR1 SGHRS, CDR2 YFSETQ. The V end was cut by 5 bases, the J end by 5 bases, with 17 bases between. The chain's CDR3 is CASSGGFGLDEQYF. The CDR3 nucleotides read TGCGCCAGCAGTGGAGGTTTCGGTCTTGACGAGCAGTACTTC. The variable domain in full, completed from reference TRBV5-1 and TRBJ2-7, reads KAGVTQTPRYLIKTRGQQVTLSCSPISGHRSVSWYQQTPGQGLQFLFEYFSETQRNKGNFPGRFSGRQFSNSRSEMNVSTLELGDSALYLCASSGGFGLDEQYFGPGTRLTVT.

J is TRBJ2-4 and V is TRBV27, with D possibly TRBD2 on 5 matching bases. V was shortened by 4 bases and J by 0 bases, with 10 bases between the two germline ends. CDR1 and CDR2 from the germline V gene are MNHEY and SMNVEV (reference sequence). This CDR3 spans 15 amino acids. The CDR3 region has the DNA TGTGCCAGCAGTTCCATGGGAGTAGCCAAAAACATTCAGTACTTC. Protein product: CASSSMGVAKNIQYF.